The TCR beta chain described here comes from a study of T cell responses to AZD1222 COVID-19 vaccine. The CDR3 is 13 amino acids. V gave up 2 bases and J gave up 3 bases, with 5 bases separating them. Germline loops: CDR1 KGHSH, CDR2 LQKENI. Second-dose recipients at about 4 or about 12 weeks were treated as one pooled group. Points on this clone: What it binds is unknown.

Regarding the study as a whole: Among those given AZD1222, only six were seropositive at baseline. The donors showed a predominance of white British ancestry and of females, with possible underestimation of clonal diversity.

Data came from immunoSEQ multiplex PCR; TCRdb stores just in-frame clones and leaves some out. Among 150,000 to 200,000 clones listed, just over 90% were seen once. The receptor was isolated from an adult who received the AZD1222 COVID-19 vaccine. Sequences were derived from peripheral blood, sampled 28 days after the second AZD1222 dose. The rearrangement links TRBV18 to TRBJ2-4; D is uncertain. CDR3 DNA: TGTGCCAGCTCACCAGGGTTCAAAAACATTCAGTACTTC. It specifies CASSPGFKNIQYF.